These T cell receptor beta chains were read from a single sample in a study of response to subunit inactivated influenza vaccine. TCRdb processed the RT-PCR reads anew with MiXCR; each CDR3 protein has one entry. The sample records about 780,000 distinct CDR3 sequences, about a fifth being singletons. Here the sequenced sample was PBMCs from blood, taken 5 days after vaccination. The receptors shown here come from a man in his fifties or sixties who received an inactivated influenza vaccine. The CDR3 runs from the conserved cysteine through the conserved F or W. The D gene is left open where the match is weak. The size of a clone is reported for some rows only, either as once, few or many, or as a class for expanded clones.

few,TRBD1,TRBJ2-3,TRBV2,CASSRDSPTDTQYF,TGTGCCAGCAGCCGGGACAGCCCCACAGATACGCAGTATTTT
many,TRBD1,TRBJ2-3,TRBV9,CASSVLGDRVDTQYF,TGTGCCAGCAGCGTATTAGGGGACAGGGTAGATACGCAGTATTTT
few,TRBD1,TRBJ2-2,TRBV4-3,CASSQHPGTGANGELFF,TGCGCCAGCAGTCAACACCCCGGGACAGGGGCCAACGGGGAGCTGTTTTTT
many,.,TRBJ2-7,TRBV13,CASSLVGTGVYEQYF,TGTGCCAGCAGCTTAGTTGGGACGGGAGTCTACGAGCAGTACTTC
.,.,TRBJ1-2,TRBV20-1,CSARGTLQGNYGYTF,TGCAGTGCTAGAGGCACACTACAGGGAAACTATGGCTACACCTTC
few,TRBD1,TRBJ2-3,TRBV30,CACPRTGSLADTQYF,TGTGCCTGTCCACGGACAGGGAGTTTGGCAGATACGCAGTATTTT
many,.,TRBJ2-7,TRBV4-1,CASSQEKGGYEQYF,TGCGCCAGCAGCCAAGAGAAGGGAGGCTACGAGCAGTACTTC
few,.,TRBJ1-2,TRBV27,CASSLSSGPGNYGYTF,TGTGCCAGCAGTTTATCGTCCGGTCCCGGAAACTATGGCTACACCTTC
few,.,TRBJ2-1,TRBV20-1,CSARDFVSSVNEQFF,TGCAGTGCTAGAGATTTTGTGTCCAGTGTAAATGAGCAGTTCTTC
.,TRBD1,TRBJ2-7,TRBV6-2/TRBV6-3,CASSYDGTGGEQYF,TGTGCCAGCAGTTACGACGGGACAGGGGGCGAGCAGTACTTC
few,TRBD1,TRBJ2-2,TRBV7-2,CASSLGTGFGGELFF,TGTGCCAGCAGCTTAGGGACAGGATTTGGCGGGGAGCTGTTTTTT
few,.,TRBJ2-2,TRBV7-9,CASSLVGLYTGELFF,TGTGCCAGCAGCTTAGTTGGACTATATACCGGGGAGCTGTTTTTT
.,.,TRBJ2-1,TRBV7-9,CASSFDSVSYNEQFF,TGTGCCAGCAGCTTCGACTCTGTCTCCTACAATGAGCAGTTCTTC
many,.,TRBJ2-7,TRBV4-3,CASSQGTASYEQYF,TGCGCCAGCAGCCAAGGTACGGCCTCCTACGAGCAGTACTTC
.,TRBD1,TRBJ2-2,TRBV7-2,CASSIQGGTGELFF,TGTGCCAGCAGCATACAGGGGGGCACCGGGGAGCTGTTTTTT
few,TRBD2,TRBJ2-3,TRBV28,CASSLRSFGLSGGSDTQYF,TGTGCCAGCAGTCTCCGCTCTTTTGGACTTAGCGGGGGAAGTGATACGCAGTATTTT
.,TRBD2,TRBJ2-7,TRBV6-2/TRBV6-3,CATQTGLAGSYEQYF,TGTGCCACCCAAACAGGACTAGCGGGGAGCTACGAGCAGTACTTC
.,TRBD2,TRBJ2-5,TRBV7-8,CASSPRTSGGKETQYF,TGTGCCAGCAGCCCGAGGACTAGCGGGGGGAAAGAGACCCAGTACTTC
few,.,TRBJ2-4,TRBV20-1,CSASLWEGQTAKNIQYF,TGCAGTGCTAGCCTCTGGGAAGGACAAACAGCCAAAAACATTCAGTACTTC
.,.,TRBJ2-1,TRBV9,CASSVVWSGEQFF,TGTGCCAGCAGCGTAGTGTGGTCCGGTGAGCAGTTCTTC
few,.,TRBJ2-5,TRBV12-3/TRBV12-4,CASTPFINFETQYF,TGTGCCAGCACTCCCTTTATCAATTTTGAGACCCAGTACTTC
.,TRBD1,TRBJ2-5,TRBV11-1,CASSPRRQGTRELYQETQYF,TGTGCCAGCAGCCCGCGGCGACAGGGTACTCGAGAATTGTACCAAGAGACCCAGTACTTC
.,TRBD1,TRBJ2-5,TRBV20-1,CSALPGTGDRQTQYF,TGCAGTGCCCTACCCGGGACAGGGGATAGGCAGACCCAGTACTTC
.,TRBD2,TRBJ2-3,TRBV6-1,CASSESGLATDTQYF,TGTGCCAGCAGTGAGTCGGGACTAGCGACAGATACGCAGTATTTT
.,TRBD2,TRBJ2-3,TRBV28,CASTVGLAGGQTPTDTQYF,TGTGCCAGCACCGTAGGACTAGCGGGGGGACAAACCCCCACAGATACGCAGTATTTT
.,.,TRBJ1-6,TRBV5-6,CASTSQNDSPLHF,TGTGCCAGCACCTCACAGAATGATTCACCCCTCCACTTT
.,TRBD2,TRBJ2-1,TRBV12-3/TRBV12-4,CASSPGLTYNEQFF,TGTGCCAGCAGCCCGGGACTAACATACAATGAGCAGTTCTTC
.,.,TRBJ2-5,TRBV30,CAWSWGSGFQETQYF,TGTGCCTGGAGTTGGGGATCGGGGTTCCAAGAGACCCAGTACTTC
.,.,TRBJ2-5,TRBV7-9,CASSLFRDFQETQYF,TGTGCCAGCAGCTTATTTAGGGACTTCCAAGAGACCCAGTACTTC
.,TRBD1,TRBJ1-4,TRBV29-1,CSVKQGSTNEKLFF,TGCAGCGTAAAACAGGGGTCAACTAATGAAAAACTGTTTTTT
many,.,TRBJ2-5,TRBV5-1,CASSDPTGSQETQYF,TGCGCCAGCAGCGACCCAACAGGGTCTCAAGAGACCCAGTACTTC
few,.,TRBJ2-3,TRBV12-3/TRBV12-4,CASSLVVAELSVNTQYF,TGTGCCAGCAGTTTGGTTGTGGCAGAGCTTTCGGTTAATACGCAGTATTTT
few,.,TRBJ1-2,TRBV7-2,CASSPGQHYGYTF,TGTGCCAGCAGCCCCGGACAGCACTATGGCTACACCTTC
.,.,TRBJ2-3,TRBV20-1,CSARPGQTAVRDTQYF,TGCAGTGCTAGGCCGGGACAAACCGCAGTCCGAGATACGCAGTATTTT
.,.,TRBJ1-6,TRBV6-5,CASSYYNSPLHF,TGTGCCAGCAGTTACTATAATTCACCCCTCCACTTT
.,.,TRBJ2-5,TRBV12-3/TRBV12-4,CASRGRGPGKTQYF,TGTGCCAGCAGGGGGCGGGGACCTGGGAAGACCCAGTACTTC
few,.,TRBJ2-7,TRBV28,CASSLFENEQYF,TGTGCCAGCAGTTTATTCGAAAACGAGCAGTACTTC
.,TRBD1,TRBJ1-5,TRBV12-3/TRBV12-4,CASGTGTNQPQHF,TGTGCCAGCGGGACAGGGACCAATCAGCCCCAGCATTTT
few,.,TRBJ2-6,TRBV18,CASSTTYGFGANVLTF,TGTGCCAGCTCGACAACTTACGGCTTTGGGGCCAACGTCCTGACTTTC
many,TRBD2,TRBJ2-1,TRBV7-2,CASSLVSSGYNEQFF,TGTGCCAGCAGCTTAGTGTCTAGCGGGTACAATGAGCAGTTCTTC